This T cell receptor (beta chain) was recovered during a study of blood T cell repertoires in COVID-19. As for the study in general: Sites in the United States, Italy and Spain provided acute and convalescent COVID-19 samples.

Trimming took 1 base from V and 1 from J, leaving 4 bases between them. From germline, CDR1 is SNHLY and CDR2 FYNNEI. CDR3 length equals 13 residues. Some clones are missing from TCRdb's copy, which holds only in-frame ones; the method was immunoSEQ multiplex PCR. Seen here are over 45,000 clones, 80% to 90% observed once, and the top ten hold roughly 3.9%. While infection was still active, Seattle patients were enrolled and then followed longitudinally. The chain has TRBV2 and TRBJ1-1; D unresolved. The source is a man between 35 and 55 years old with COVID-19, enrolled during active disease. Input material: peripheral blood. The CDR3 sequence: CASSEVRNTEAFF. CDR3 coding DNA: TGTGCCAGCAGTGAAGTGCGGAACACTGAAGCTTTCTTT.